A selection of T cell receptor beta chains follows, all from one sample in a study of human T cells and chemical hapten exposure. TCRdb re-derived calls from the RACE reads in MiXCR, one entry per CDR3 protein. The sample holds 35,000 to 45,000 distinct CDR3 sequences, roughly 12% seen once. The source was whole blood, collected in connection with sensitization to the hapten diphenylcyclopropenone (DPC). The source is a woman aged 30 to 39 with alopecia areata. Some clones in this sample may be carry-over from other donors' samples. Each CDR3 is given with its conserved first and last residue. A D gene is named only where the DNA matches it firmly. Size is omitted from some rows. Given values are once, few, many or a class for expanded clones.

v_call,j_call,clone_size,d_call,cdr3_aa,cdr3_nt
TRBV29-1,TRBJ2-3,many,.,CSVATVLTDTQYF,TGCAGCGTTGCAACGGTACTCACAGATACGCAGTATTTT
TRBV7-8,TRBJ1-5,many,TRBD1,CASSLQGANQPQHF,TGTGCCAGCAGCTTGCAGGGGGCCAATCAGCCCCAGCATTTT
TRBV4-2,TRBJ2-7,many,TRBD2,CASSQGGTSVGEQYF,TGTGCCAGCAGCCAAGGGGGGACTAGCGTGGGCGAGCAGTACTTC
TRBV4-1,TRBJ2-3,many,.,CASSHRQNGDTQYF,TGCGCCAGCAGCCACCGTCAGAACGGAGATACGCAGTATTTT
TRBV20-1,TRBJ2-7,once,.,CSATRDGLLVQYF,TGCAGTGCTACTCGGGACGGGTTATTGGTGCAGTACTTC
TRBV20-1,TRBJ2-7,.,TRBD2,CSAGKPPAGGSYEQYF,TGCAGTGCCGGCAAACCCCCAGCGGGAGGTTCCTACGAGCAGTACTTC
TRBV4-3,TRBJ2-1,many,.,CASSRAAASYNEQFF,TGCGCCAGCAGCCGAGCAGCGGCTTCCTACAATGAGCAGTTCTTC
TRBV12-3/TRBV12-4,TRBJ1-2,many,.,CASSLSMGSYTF,TGTGCCAGCAGTTTAAGCATGGGGAGCTACACCTTC
TRBV28,TRBJ2-4,many,.,CASSTPGATAKNIQYF,TGTGCCAGCAGTACTCCAGGGGCGACAGCCAAAAACATTCAGTACTTC
TRBV7-9,TRBJ2-3,many,.,CASSGLTDTQYF,TGTGCCAGCAGCGGACTGACAGATACGCAGTATTTT
TRBV9,TRBJ2-7,few,.,CASSPNPLGYEQYF,TGTGCCAGCAGCCCAAACCCATTGGGGTACGAGCAGTACTTC
TRBV21-1,TRBJ1-1,few,.,CASSPQTGMNTEAFF,TGTGCCAGCAGCCCGCAGACAGGGATGAACACTGAAGCTTTCTTT
TRBV28,TRBJ2-7,.,.,CASSLRLQLTYEQYF,TGTGCCAGCAGTTTAAGGTTGCAGTTAACCTACGAGCAGTACTTC
TRBV30,TRBJ2-5,.,.,CAWSIYRGGETQYF,TGTGCCTGGAGTATCTACAGGGGGGGAGAGACCCAGTACTTC
TRBV5-5,TRBJ2-7,few,.,CASSYHRANEQYF,TGTGCCAGCAGCTACCACCGGGCCAACGAGCAGTACTTC
TRBV20-1,TRBJ1-5,.,.,CSASQDSNQPQHF,TGCAGTGCTAGCCAGGATAGCAATCAGCCCCAGCATTTT
TRBV5-4,TRBJ2-3,many,TRBD2,CASSLGLAGGPDTQYF,TGTGCCAGCAGCTTGGGACTAGCGGGGGGCCCGGATACGCAGTATTTT
TRBV28,TRBJ2-5,.,TRBD2,CASSRPSGETQYF,TGTGCCAGCAGTCGGCCTAGCGGAGAGACCCAGTACTTC
TRBV3-1,TRBJ1-3,.,.,CASSQSAAGNTIYF,TGTGCCAGCAGCCAATCGGCTGCCGGGAACACCATATATTTT
TRBV4-3,TRBJ2-7,.,.,CASSQEWLVQGNEQYF,TGCGCCAGCAGCCAAGAGTGGTTGGTACAAGGAAACGAGCAGTACTTC
TRBV29-1,TRBJ2-2,many,.,CSALDGSGELFF,TGCAGCGCCCTGGATGGTTCCGGGGAGCTGTTTTTT
TRBV7-3,TRBJ2-2,many,.,CASSPLGVVNTGELFF,TGTGCCAGCAGCCCCCTCGGAGTAGTGAACACCGGGGAGCTGTTTTTT
TRBV5-1,TRBJ2-3,.,.,CASSPRSAPDTQYF,TGCGCCAGCAGCCCCCGGTCCGCTCCAGATACGCAGTATTTT
TRBV6-6,TRBJ1-2,.,.,CASRASGRRNRGGYGYTF,TGTGCCAGCAGAGCCTCGGGACGGCGGAATAGGGGTGGTTATGGCTACACCTTC
TRBV4-3,TRBJ2-7,.,.,CASSQDQGTEQYF,TGCGCCAGCAGCCAAGATCAGGGCACCGAGCAGTACTTC
TRBV7-2,TRBJ2-5,few,.,CASSNDQVDQYF,TGTGCCAGCAGCAATGATCAGGTGGACCAGTACTTC
TRBV7-6,TRBJ1-1,many,.,CASSPTMNTEAFF,TGTGCCAGCAGCCCTACTATGAACACTGAAGCTTTCTTT
TRBV27,TRBJ1-2,.,TRBD1,CASSPLGTGLGGYTF,TGTGCCAGCAGTCCTCTGGGGACAGGGTTAGGTGGCTACACCTTC
TRBV11-2,TRBJ2-1,few,.,CASSLKSGPPESYNEQFF,TGTGCCAGCAGCTTAAAATCGGGACCACCGGAGTCCTACAATGAGCAGTTCTTC
TRBV6-2/TRBV6-3,TRBJ2-4,.,.,CASSQGHRIQYF,TGTGCCAGCAGCCAGGGACATAGGATTCAGTACTTC
TRBV28,TRBJ1-6,many,.,CASSRIPSSYNSPLHF,TGTGCCAGCAGTAGAATCCCAAGCTCCTATAATTCACCCCTCCACTTT
TRBV6-2/TRBV6-3,TRBJ2-1,many,TRBD2,CASSYSGGRGNEQFF,TGTGCCAGCAGTTATTCGGGCGGGAGGGGTAATGAGCAGTTCTTC
TRBV9,TRBJ2-7,.,TRBD2,CASSPSGAYEQYF,TGTGCCAGCAGCCCTAGCGGGGCCTACGAGCAGTACTTC
TRBV11-2,TRBJ2-1,many,TRBD2,CASRASGHNEQFF,TGTGCCAGCAGGGCTAGCGGACACAATGAGCAGTTCTTC
TRBV27,TRBJ2-7,.,.,CASSYGDTSIKEQYF,TGTGCCAGCAGTTATGGGGACACTTCTATAAAGGAGCAGTACTTC
TRBV27,TRBJ2-7,.,TRBD2,CAGSSGSGRPQFF,TGTGCCGGCAGTTCCGGAAGCGGGAGGCCCCAATTCTTC
TRBV4-3,TRBJ2-7,many,.,CASSQGAVPPYEQYF,TGCGCCAGCAGCCAAGGGGCGGTTCCCCCCTACGAGCAGTACTTC